This paragraph reports one T cell receptor beta chain. Its antigen is still unknown. There are no base qualities to consult, and no much larger clone falls within one base. Each collaborating institution followed its own protocols to collect whole blood in K2EDTA tubes. For TCRbeta analysis, collaborators shipped samples in one of three forms: frozen whole blood, isolated PBMCs, or DNA extracted from either of those sample types. The data belong to a study of blood T cell repertoires in COVID-19 (dated by TCRdb to 2020 to 2022). Concerning the study at large: Samples covering the acute and convalescent phases of COVID-19 were provided by collaborators in the United States, Italy and Spain. The sample metadata nearly always contained a de-identified subject ID, COVID-19 status, age in years and sex. The samples were drawn from the first 160 participants of the ongoing ImmuneRACE study and from over 950 subjects provided by 6 global collaborators. Where available, HLA class I and class II types were obtained from metadata supplied by the sample provider rather than from assay-based typing. The repertoires were made available in a free public database intended to serve as a resource for research on the immune response to SARS-CoV-2. Deeply sampled blood TCRbeta repertoires from subjects exposed to, actively infected with, or recovered from COVID-19 were included in the dataset. The material from the prospective study consisted of cDNA or gDNA derived from T cells, B-cell-depleted T cells, or PBMCs.

TCRbeta CDR3 regions were amplified from genomic DNA by means of the immunoSEQ Assay, a bias-controlled multiplex PCR. Turning to the authors' computational methods: The number of nucleated cells in each sample was estimated from the amplification of reference gene primers within the assay. To quantify the absolute abundance of each unique TCRbeta CDR3 rearrangement, sequence reads were collapsed and filtered. For each sample, productive Simpson clonality was calculated as the square root of Simpson's diversity index across productive rearrangements. TCRdb provides this immuneACCESS table in a form limited to in-frame rearrangements. Some clones are lacking; in checked studies, under half of them reflect an unresolved V gene, and why the rest are absent is not known. V and J calls and clone size follow that table, whereas D and trimming were derived from the DNA. The sample table lists tens of thousands of clones, roughly 82% of them with a count of one. The ten biggest clones cover 23% of the sample.

Taken from cysteine to phenylalanine, the CDR3 has 12 residues. Only the CDR3 part of the read is kept: 36 bases, read in frame from the first base. V was cut back by 7 bases and J by 5 bases, leaving a gap of 12 bases between them. The germline V gene (reference sequence) supplies CDR1 MNHEY and CDR2 SMNVEV. Results and caveats for the whole study, not just this receptor: How much clinical and demographic metadata was included differed by source and by participant, and the metadata was provided uncurated.

The clonotype was recovered from a woman aged 55-70 years with acute or convalescent COVID-19. Sequencing used peripheral blood. This chain joins TRBV27 to TRBJ2-7; the D gene is possibly TRBD1, with 6 bases matching. The CDR3 protein is CASTAGTNEQYF. The bases read TGTGCCAGCACTGCCGGGACAAACGAGCAGTACTTC.